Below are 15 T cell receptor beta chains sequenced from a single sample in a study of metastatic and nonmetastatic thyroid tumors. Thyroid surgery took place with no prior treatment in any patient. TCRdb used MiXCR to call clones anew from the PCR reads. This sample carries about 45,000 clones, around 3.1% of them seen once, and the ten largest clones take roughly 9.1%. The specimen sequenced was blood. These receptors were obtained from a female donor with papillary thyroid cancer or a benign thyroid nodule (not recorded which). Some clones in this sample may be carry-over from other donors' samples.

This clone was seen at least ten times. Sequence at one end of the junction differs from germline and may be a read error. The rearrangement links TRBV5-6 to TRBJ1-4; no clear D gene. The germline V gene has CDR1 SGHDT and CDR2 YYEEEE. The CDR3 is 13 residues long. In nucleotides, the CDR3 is TGTGCCAGCAGCTTGGGGAATAATGAAGAACTGTTTTTT. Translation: CASSLGNNEELFF.

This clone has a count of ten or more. The CDR3 sequence is CASRNRGSNTEAFF. The DNA for the CDR3 is TGTGCCAGCAGAAACAGGGGGTCGAACACTGAAGCTTTCTTT. This chain joins TRBV28 and TRBJ1-1; 8 bases line up with TRBD1. Germline CDR1 MDHEN, CDR2 SYDVKM. V gave up 6 bases and J gave up 1 base; unmatched junction bases: 4. The CDR3 has 14 amino acids.

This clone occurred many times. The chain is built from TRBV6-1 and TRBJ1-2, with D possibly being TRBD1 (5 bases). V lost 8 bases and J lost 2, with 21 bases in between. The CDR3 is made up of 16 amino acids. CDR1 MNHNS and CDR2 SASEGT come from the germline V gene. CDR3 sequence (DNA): TGTGCCAGCCCAAAACAGGCCAAGGAATCAAACTATGGCTACACCTTC. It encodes CASPKQAKESNYGYTF.

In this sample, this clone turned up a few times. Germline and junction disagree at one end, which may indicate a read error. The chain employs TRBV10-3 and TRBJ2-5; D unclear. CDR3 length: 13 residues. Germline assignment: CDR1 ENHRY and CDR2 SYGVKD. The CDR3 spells CAISESNEEIQYF. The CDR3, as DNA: TGTGCCATCAGTGAGTCGAATGAAGAGATCCAGTACTTC.

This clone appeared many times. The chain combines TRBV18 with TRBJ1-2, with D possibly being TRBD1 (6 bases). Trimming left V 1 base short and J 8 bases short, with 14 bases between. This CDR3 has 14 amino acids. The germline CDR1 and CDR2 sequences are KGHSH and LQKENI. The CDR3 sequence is CASSPQNRAEGYTF. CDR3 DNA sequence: TGTGCCAGCTCACCACAAAACAGGGCTGAGGGCTACACCTTC.

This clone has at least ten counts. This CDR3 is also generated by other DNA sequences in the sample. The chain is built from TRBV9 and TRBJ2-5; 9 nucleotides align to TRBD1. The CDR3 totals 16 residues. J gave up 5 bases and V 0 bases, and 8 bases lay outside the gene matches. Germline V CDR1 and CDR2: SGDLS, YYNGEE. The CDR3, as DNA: TGTGCCAGCAGCGTAGGGAGGGACAGGGTGGTGGAGACCCAGTACTTC. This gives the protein CASSVGRDRVVETQYF. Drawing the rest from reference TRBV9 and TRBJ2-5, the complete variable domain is DSGVTQTPKHLITATGQRVTLRCSPRSGDLSVYWYQQSLDQGLQFLIQYYNGEERAKGNILERFSAQQFPDLHSELNLSSLELGDSALYFCASSVGRDRVVETQYFGPGTRLLVL.

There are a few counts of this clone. CDR3 in amino acids: CASSLLGGPEETQYF. The CDR3 region has the DNA TGTGCCAGCAGCTTGTTAGGGGGTCCCGAAGAGACCCAGTACTTC. The chain links TRBV5-4 to TRBJ2-5, with D possibly matching TRBD1 (6 bases). V gave up 1 base and J gave up 3 bases, with 13 bases separating them. This CDR3 has 15 residues. CDR1 is SGHNT and CDR2 is YYREEE in the germline V gene (reference sequence).

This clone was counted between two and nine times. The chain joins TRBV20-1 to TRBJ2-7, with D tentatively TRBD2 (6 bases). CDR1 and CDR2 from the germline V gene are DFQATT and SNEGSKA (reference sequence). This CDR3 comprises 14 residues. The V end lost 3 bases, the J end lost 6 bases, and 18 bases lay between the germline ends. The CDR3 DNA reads TGCAGTGCTAGGCTTCCGGGACTCAGGAGCGAGCAGTACTTC. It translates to CSARLPGLRSEQYF.

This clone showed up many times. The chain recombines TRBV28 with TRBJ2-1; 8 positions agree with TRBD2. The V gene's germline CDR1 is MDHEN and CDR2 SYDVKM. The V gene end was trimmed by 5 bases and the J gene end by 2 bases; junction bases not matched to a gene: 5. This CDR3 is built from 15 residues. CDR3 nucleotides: TGTGCCAGCAGTCCGCAGACTAGCGCCTACAATGAGCAGTTCTTC. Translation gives CASSPQTSAYNEQFF.

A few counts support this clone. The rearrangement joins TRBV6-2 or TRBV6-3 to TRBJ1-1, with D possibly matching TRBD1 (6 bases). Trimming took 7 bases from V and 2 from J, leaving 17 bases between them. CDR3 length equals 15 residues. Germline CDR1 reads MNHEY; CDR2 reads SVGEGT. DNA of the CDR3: TGTGCCAGCAACCAAGGGGGGACAATTAACACTGAAGCTTTCTTT. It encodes CASNQGGTINTEAFF.

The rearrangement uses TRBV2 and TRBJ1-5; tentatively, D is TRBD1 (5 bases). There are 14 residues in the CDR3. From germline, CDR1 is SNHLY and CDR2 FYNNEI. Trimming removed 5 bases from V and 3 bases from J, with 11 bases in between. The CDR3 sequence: CASSRDAVNQPQHF. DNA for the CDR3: TGTGCCAGCAGTCGGGACGCCGTCAATCAGCCCCAGCATTTT.

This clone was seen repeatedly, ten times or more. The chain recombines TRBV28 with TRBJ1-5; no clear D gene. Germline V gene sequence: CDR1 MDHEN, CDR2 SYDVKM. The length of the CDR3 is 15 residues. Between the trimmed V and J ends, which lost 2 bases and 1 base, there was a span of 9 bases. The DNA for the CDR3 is TGTGCCAGCAGTTTAGCCCGGACGAGCAATCAGCCCCAGCATTTT. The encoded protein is CASSLARTSNQPQHF.

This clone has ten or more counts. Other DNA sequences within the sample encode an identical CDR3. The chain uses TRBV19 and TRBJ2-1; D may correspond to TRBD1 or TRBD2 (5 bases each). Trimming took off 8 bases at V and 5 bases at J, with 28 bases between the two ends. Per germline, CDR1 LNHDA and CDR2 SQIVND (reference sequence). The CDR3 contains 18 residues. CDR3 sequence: CASLAAPGTGNVHNEQFF. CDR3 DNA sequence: TGTGCCAGTCTCGCGGCCCCCGGGACGGGGAACGTCCACAATGAGCAGTTCTTC. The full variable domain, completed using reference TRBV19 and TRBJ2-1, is DGGITQSPKYLFRKEGQNVTLSCEQNLNHDAMYWYRQDPGQGLRLIYYSQIVNDFQKGDIAEGYSVSREKKESFPLTVTSAQKNPTAFYLCASLAAPGTGNVHNEQFFGPGTRLTVL.

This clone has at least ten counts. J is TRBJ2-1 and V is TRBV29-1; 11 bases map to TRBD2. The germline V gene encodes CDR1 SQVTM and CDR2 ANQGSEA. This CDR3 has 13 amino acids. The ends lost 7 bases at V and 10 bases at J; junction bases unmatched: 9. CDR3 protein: CSAATSGKGEQFF. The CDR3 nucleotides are TGCAGCGCTGCGACTAGCGGGAAAGGGGAGCAGTTCTTC.

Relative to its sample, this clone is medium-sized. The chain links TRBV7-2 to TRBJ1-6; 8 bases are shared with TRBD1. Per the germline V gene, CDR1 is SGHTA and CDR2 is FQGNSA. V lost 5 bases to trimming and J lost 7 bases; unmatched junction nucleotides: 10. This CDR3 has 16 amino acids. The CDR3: CASSPRGTGRNSPLHF. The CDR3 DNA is TGTGCCAGCAGCCCCCGGGGGACAGGCAGGAATTCACCCCTCCACTTT.